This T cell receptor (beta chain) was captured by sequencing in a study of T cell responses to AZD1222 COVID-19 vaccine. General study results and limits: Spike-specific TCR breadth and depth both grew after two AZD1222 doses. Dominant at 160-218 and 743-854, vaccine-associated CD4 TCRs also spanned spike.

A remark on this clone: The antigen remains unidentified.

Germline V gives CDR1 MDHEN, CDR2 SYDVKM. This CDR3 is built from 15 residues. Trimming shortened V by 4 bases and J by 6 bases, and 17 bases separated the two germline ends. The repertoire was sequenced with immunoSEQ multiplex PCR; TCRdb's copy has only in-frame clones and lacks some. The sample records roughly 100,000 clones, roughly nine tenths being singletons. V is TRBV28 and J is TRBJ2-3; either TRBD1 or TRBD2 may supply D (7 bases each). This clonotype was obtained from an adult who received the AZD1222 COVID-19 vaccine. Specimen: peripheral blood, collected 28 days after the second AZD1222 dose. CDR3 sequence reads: CASSSAGAGGDTQYF. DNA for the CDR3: TGTGCCAGCAGTTCCGCGGGAGCAGGGGGTGATACGCAGTATTTT.